The 27 T cell receptor beta chains below all came from one sample that was sequenced in a study of blood T cells in healthy people across ages (dated by TCRdb to the mid-2010s). The library was produced with 5' RACE. Reads for this sample came from an Illumina HiSeq 2500. The second PCR ran for roughly 7 to 12 cycles and used a J-beta primer mix along with a sample-barcoded 5' primer. Starting from the raw public reads, TCRdb applied fastp trimming at Q25, assembled clones with MiXCR and retained in-frame beta chains. Rows with one shared CDR3 protein collapse into an entry with the most common genes and DNA. This sample comprises 630,000 or so distinct CDR3 sequences, approximately 30% of them detected only once. The ten largest clones add up to approximately 15% of the sample. The sample was blood. The source of these receptors is a woman at least 80 years old in good health. Donor details come from another sample of the same person, matched by shared clones.

Concerning this clonotype: A much larger clone differs by one base, so this may be a read error. This chain joins TRBV18 and TRBJ1-2; no reliable D call. Trimming took 3 bases from V and 5 from J, leaving 10 bases between them. In germline, CDR1 is KGHSH, CDR2 LQKENI. The CDR3 runs to 13 residues. The CDR3 DNA follows: TGTGCCAGCTCACCGGACGGGATGTATGGCTACACCTTC. It is translated as CASSPDGMYGYTF.

This clonotype has more than one count but fewer than ten. The chain links TRBV5-1 to TRBJ1-1; tentatively, D is TRBD1 (5 bases). V gave up 3 bases and J gave up 1 base, with 13 bases separating them. Germline V gene data show CDR1 as SGHRS and CDR2 as YFSETQ. The CDR3 runs 15 residues. In DNA form, the CDR3 reads TGCGCCAGCAGCTCGCAGGGTGTGGGGAACACTGAAGCTTTCTTT. It yields the protein CASSSQGVGNTEAFF.

The chain couples TRBV27 to TRBJ1-3; unclear D gene. The germline V gene encodes CDR1 MNHEY and CDR2 SMNVEV (reference sequence). Trimming stripped 5 bases from V and 4 bases from J, with 9 bases between. CDR3 length equals 13 residues. The CDR3 bases are TGTGCCAGCAGTCCACTACCCGGAAACACCATATATTTT. Amino acids: CASSPLPGNTIYF.

The CDR3 here is CASSSRTGNDGYTF. The CDR3 DNA reads as TGCGCCAGCAGCTCCAGGACAGGGAATGATGGCTACACCTTC. The chain is built from TRBV5-1 and TRBJ1-2, with TRBD1 matching 8 bases. This CDR3 is 14 amino acids long. J gave up 6 bases and V 3 bases, and 7 bases lay outside the gene matches. Germline values: CDR1 SGHRS, CDR2 YFSETQ.

This clonotype was found many times. The chain employs TRBV5-6 and TRBJ2-7, with D perhaps matching TRBD1 or TRBD2 (5 bases each). Germline CDR1 reads SGHDT; CDR2 reads YYEEEE. The V end was cut by 4 bases, the J end by 2 bases, with 22 bases between. The length of the CDR3 is 17 residues. The chain's CDR3 is CASSPVASGTHTYEQYF. The CDR3 DNA reads TGTGCCAGCAGCCCGGTTGCTTCCGGGACCCACACCTACGAGCAGTACTTC. The variable domain in full, with the rest retrieved from reference TRBV5-6 and TRBJ2-7, is DAGVTQSPTHLIKTRGQQVTLRCSPKSGHDTVSWYQQALGQGPQFIFQYYEEEERQRGNFPDRFSGHQFPNYSSELNVNALLLGDSALYLCASSPVASGTHTYEQYFGPGTRLTVT.

This chain joins TRBV7-2 and TRBJ2-7; no firm D call. Germline V gives CDR1 SGHTA, CDR2 FQGNSA. This CDR3 is 14 amino acids long. V lost 1 base and J lost 3, with 10 bases in between. CDR3 DNA sequence: TGTGCCAGCAGCTTAGACCGGGCACACTACGAGCAGTACTTC. Protein sequence: CASSLDRAHYEQYF.

The chain joins TRBV6-5 to TRBJ1-2, with TRBD1 identical over 8 bases. The CDR3 has 15 residues. Germline V gene lookup returns CDR1 MNHEY and CDR2 SVGAGI. V shed 7 bases and J 1 base; nucleotides not matched to a gene: 8. CDR3 loop: CASIRTGLGNYGYTF. The DNA of the CDR3 is TGTGCCAGCATCCGGACAGGGCTGGGTAACTATGGCTACACCTTC.

In this sample, this clonotype turned up a few times. The V and J genes are TRBV5-5 and TRBJ1-1; no clear D. The CDR3 covers 17 residues. V was cut by 0 bases and J by 3 bases, with 18 bases left in between. Germline CDR1 reads SGHKS; CDR2 reads YYEKEE (reference sequence). CDR3 sequence reads: CASSLATAASWYTEAFF. The DNA of the CDR3 is TGTGCCAGCAGCTTGGCCACGGCAGCTTCCTGGTACACTGAAGCTTTCTTT.

To note about this clonotype: This may be a read error, as it is one base from a much larger clone. V gene TRBV4-1 combines with J gene TRBJ1-1; maybe TRBD1 (6 bases). V was pared by 4 bases and J by 0 bases, with 18 bases between. Per germline, CDR1 MGHRA and CDR2 YSYEKL. The CDR3 runs to 17 residues. The CDR3 bases are TGCGCCAGCAGCCGGCAGAGGACAGTGTCTTTGAACACTGAAGCTTTCTTT. Its protein product is CASSRQRTVSLNTEAFF.

The chain recombines TRBV20-1 with TRBJ2-7; 8 bases line up with TRBD1. The CDR3 length is 12 residues. Germline V CDR1 and CDR2: DFQATT, SNEGSKA (reference sequence). Trimming removed 6 bases from V and 3 bases from J; junction bases left unmatched: 4. This CDR3 is CSAATGDYEQYF. The CDR3 nucleotides read TGCAGTGCCGCGACAGGGGACTACGAGCAGTACTTC.

With respect to this clonotype: Given a much more abundant clone one base away, this may be a read error. The CDR3 DNA sequence: TGCAGGGCTAGTATAGGTTACGAGCAGTACTTC. Protein product: CRASIGYEQYF. The chain links TRBV20-1 to TRBJ2-7, with D hard to call. This CDR3 has 11 amino acids. The germline CDR1 and CDR2 sequences are DFQATT and SNEGSKA (reference sequence).

This clonotype was seen repeatedly, ten times or more. The chain joins TRBV12-3 or TRBV12-4 to TRBJ2-1; 7 nucleotides align to TRBD1. J lost 0 bases, V lost 7 bases, and 3 bases had no gene match. This CDR3 is built from 14 residues. In DNA form, the CDR3 reads TGTGCCAGCATTTCAGGGGGCTCCTACAATGAGCAGTTCTTC. Translation: CASISGGSYNEQFF.

For this clonotype: Given a much more abundant clone one base away, this may be a read error. CDR3 region: CATSRERGGYCYGYTF. CDR3 coding DNA: TGTGCCACCAGCAGAGAAAGAGGGGGCTACTGCTATGGCTACACCTTC. The V and J genes are TRBV15 and TRBJ1-2; 7 bases map to TRBD1. Germline CDR1 is LNHNV and CDR2 is YYDKDF (reference sequence). V was pared by 0 bases and J by 4 bases, with 8 bases of the junction left unmatched. CDR3 length equals 16 residues.

Remarks on this clonotype: A much larger clone differs from this one at a single base, so this may be a read error. The rearrangement uses TRBV7-2 and TRBJ2-4; the D gene could be TRBD1 or TRBD2 (6 bases each). V was shortened by 5 bases and J by 8 bases, with 22 bases between the two germline ends. The length of the CDR3 is 16 residues. From germline, CDR1 is SGHTA and CDR2 FQGNSA. CDR3 nucleotides: TGTGCCAGCAGCCTAACCGGGGGCCCGGACCCGCACATTCAGTACTTC. Translated: CASSLTGGPDPHIQYF. The full variable domain, its missing parts supplied by reference TRBV7-2 and TRBJ2-4, is GAGVSQSPSNKVTEKGKDVELRCDPISGHTALYWYRQSLGQGLEFLIYFQGNSAPDKSGLPSDRFSAERTGGSVSTLTIQRTQQEDSAVYLCASSLTGGPDPHIQYFGAGTRLSVL.

This clonotype was detected ten times or more. The gene calls are TRBV11-2 and TRBJ2-3, with 7 bases identical to TRBD2. The germline gives CDR1 SGHAT, CDR2 FQNNGV. There are 18 residues in the CDR3. J was trimmed by 1 base and V by 2 bases; bases with no gene match: 12. The CDR3 here is CASSLRGGGSPGTDTQYF. In DNA, the CDR3 is TGTGCCAGCAGCTTAAGAGGTGGCGGGAGCCCCGGCACAGATACGCAGTATTTT.

This clonotype was seen more than once but under ten times. Being one base from a much bigger clone, this may be a read error. DNA of the CDR3: TGCAGTGCTAGAACTCCCCGCAATGAGCAGTTCTTC. The encoded protein is CSARTPRNEQFF. This chain uses TRBV20-1 with TRBJ2-1; D gene uncertain. The V end was cut by 2 bases, the J end by 6 bases, with 8 bases between. CDR1 is DFQATT and CDR2 is SNEGSKA in the germline V gene (reference sequence). This CDR3 is 12 amino acids long.

In this sample, this clonotype turned up many times. The J gene is TRBJ2-1, the V gene TRBV29-1; TRBD1 aligns across 7 bases. J gave up 6 bases and V 3 bases, and 8 bases lay outside the gene matches. The germline V gene has CDR1 SQVTM and CDR2 ANQGSEA. CDR3 size: 14 residues. CDR3 bases: TGCAGCGTTGAGGGTCAGGGGGTCGGCAATGAGCAGTTCTTC. Translation gives CSVEGQGVGNEQFF.

This clonotype was detected many times. This chain joins TRBV11-1 and TRBJ2-3; D might be TRBD1 or TRBD2, each matching 5 bases. The germline gives CDR1 SGHAT, CDR2 FQDESV (reference sequence). The V and J ends lost 6 bases and 4 bases respectively, with 17 bases between them. CDR3 size: 15 residues. The CDR3 region is CASSLPFLGADTQYF. For the CDR3, the DNA is TGTGCCAGCAGTTTACCTTTCTTGGGGGCAGATACGCAGTATTTT.

This clonotype appeared a single time. J is TRBJ1-5 and V is TRBV20-1, with TRBD1 identical over 10 bases. V lost 1 base to trimming and J lost 4 bases; unmatched junction nucleotides: 4. Germline V gene data show CDR1 as DFQATT and CDR2 as SNEGSKA (reference sequence). The CDR3 sequence is 15 residues long. CDR3 nucleotides: TGCAGTGCTAGAGCGGGACAGGGGTTTAATCAGCCCCAGCATTTT. It encodes CSARAGQGFNQPQHF.

This clonotype was seen many times. The rearrangement uses TRBV20-1 and TRBJ2-3, with TRBD1 identical over 7 bases. The trim removed 0 bases at V and 1 base at J, leaving 1 base unmatched. The CDR3 has 14 residues. Germline assignment: CDR1 DFQATT and CDR2 SNEGSKA (reference sequence). The CDR3 is CSARDGTGTDTQYF. The CDR3 bases are TGCAGTGCTAGAGATGGGACAGGCACAGATACGCAGTATTTT.

Here the CDR3 reads CASSSRDYLTYEQYF. The DNA for the CDR3 is TGTGCCAGCAGTAGCCGGGACTACCTTACTTACGAGCAGTACTTC. This chain uses TRBV6-2 or TRBV6-3 with TRBJ2-7; TRBD2 aligns across 7 bases. The CDR3 is 15 amino acids. Germline V gives CDR1 MNHEY, CDR2 SVGEGT. Unmatched junction bases numbered 11, after V lost 5 bases and J lost 4 bases.

About this clonotype: Given a much more abundant clone one base away, this may be a read error. The V call is TRBV28, the J call TRBJ1-2, with D hard to call. The germline V gene has CDR1 MDHEN and CDR2 SYDVKM. Trimming pared 6 bases from V and 4 bases from J, leaving 12 bases between. This CDR3 has 13 residues. CDR3 loop: CASSPDPAYGYTF. The CDR3, as DNA: TGTGCCAGCAGCCCGGACCCTGCCTATGGCTACACCTTC.

The chain couples TRBV12-3 or TRBV12-4 to TRBJ1-3; the D is unclear. Between the trimmed V and J ends, which lost 7 bases and 4 bases, there was a span of 11 bases. The CDR3 totals 13 residues. The CDR3 here is CASTPESGNTIYF. For the CDR3, the DNA is TGTGCCAGCACCCCGGAAAGCGGAAACACCATATATTTT.

The sample holds many counts of this clonotype. This rearrangement joins TRBV18 to TRBJ2-7, with TRBD1 identical over 7 bases. V was pared by 2 bases and J by 2 bases, with 3 bases of the junction left unmatched. Germline V CDR1 and CDR2: KGHSH, LQKENI. The CDR3 is 14 residues long. DNA of the CDR3: TGTGCCAGCTCACCAGACAGGGAACCCTACGAGCAGTACTTC. Residues: CASSPDREPYEQYF.

This clonotype was seen many times. The rearrangement joins TRBV12-3 or TRBV12-4 to TRBJ2-1; 8 bases agree with TRBD2. J was trimmed by 12 bases and V by 6 bases; bases with no gene match: 19. CDR3 length: 16 residues. The CDR3 DNA reads as TGTGCCAGCAGCCCGCCGGGGACTAGGGGTACAATGATGCAGTTCTTC. Protein product: CASSPPGTRGTMMQFF.

This clonotype was recorded at least ten times. J is TRBJ2-5 and V is TRBV7-3, with no clear D. This CDR3 has 13 residues. V shed 0 bases and J shed 5 bases, with 7 bases lying between them. Germline CDR1 reads SGHTA; CDR2 reads FQGTGA. The CDR3 DNA sequence: TGTGCCAGCAGCTTAACGTCTTCGGAGACCCAGTACTTC. Translating gives CASSLTSSETQYF.

The sample holds many counts of this clonotype. The chain is built from TRBV7-2 and TRBJ2-7; perhaps TRBD2 as D (6 bases). Germline CDR1 SGHTA, CDR2 FQGNSA. This CDR3 is 13 amino acids long. V gave up 4 bases and J gave up 6 bases, with 13 bases separating them. The CDR3 DNA follows: TGTGCCAGCAGCTGGCGGGGCAGCCCCGAGCAGTACTTC. This codes for CASSWRGSPEQYF.